A single sample is the source of the 17 T cell receptor beta chains below, sequenced in a study of OX40 agonist ivuxolimab in advanced cancers. The protocol was immunoSEQ multiplex PCR, while the TCRdb copy is restricted to in-frame clones and leaves out a portion. Of tens of thousands of clones listed, around 84% are singletons. The starting material was CD4+ or CD8+ T cells sorted from blood, obtained in a trial of the OX40 agonist ivuxolimab. The receptors come from an adult with an advanced solid tumor such as melanoma, head and neck, liver or kidney cancer.

V usage is TRBV2 and J usage is TRBJ2-1; no firm D call. Germline CDR1 and CDR2: SNHLY and FYNNEI. CDR3 length: 13 residues. Trimming took 1 base from V and 4 from J, leaving 5 bases between them. CDR3 protein: CASSEVRYNEQFF. The CDR3 bases are TGTGCCAGCAGTGAAGTCCGGTACAATGAGCAGTTCTTC.

This sequence joins TRBV28 and TRBJ1-6, with unresolved D. This CDR3 contains 15 residues. The V gene lost 5 bases and the J gene lost 7 bases, with 15 bases spanning the gap. CDR1 and CDR2 from the germline V gene are MDHEN and SYDVKM. CDR3 sequence: CASSPRGIRNSPLHF. CDR3 nucleotides: TGTGCCAGCAGTCCCCGGGGTATTAGGAATTCACCCCTCCACTTT.

This chain joins TRBV6-1 and TRBJ2-5, with TRBD2 matching over 7 bases. Looked up from germline, CDR1 is MNHNS and CDR2 is SASEGT. The CDR3 contains 14 residues. Unmatched junction bases numbered 6, after V lost 1 base and J lost 7 bases. CDR3 DNA: TGTGCCAGCAGTGAAGAGGCGGGAGTAGCGACCCAGTACTTC. As protein: CASSEEAGVATQYF.

Only one count was recorded for this clone. The V gene is TRBV5-1, the J gene TRBJ1-2; unclear D gene. The V end lost 1 base, the J end lost 4 bases, and 8 bases lay between the germline ends. CDR3 length: 13 residues. Germline loops: CDR1 SGHRS, CDR2 YFSETQ. CDR3 DNA: TGCGCCAGCAGCTTGTACGGAATCTATGGCTACACCTTC. Its protein product is CASSLYGIYGYTF.

The V gene is TRBV27, the J gene TRBJ2-1; D ambiguous. Germline V gene sequence: CDR1 MNHEY, CDR2 SMNVEV (reference sequence). This CDR3 region has 12 residues. Trimming cost V 3 bases and J 10 bases, with 10 bases left between them. The CDR3 region has the DNA TGTGCCAGCAGTTTTACGGGTTTGGAGCAGTTCTTC. Amino acid sequence: CASSFTGLEQFF.

The V and J genes are TRBV19 and TRBJ1-5; 11 positions match TRBD1. Germline V gene data show CDR1 as LNHDA and CDR2 as SQIVND (reference sequence). CDR3 length equals 15 residues. J gave up 4 bases and V 3 bases, and 2 bases lay outside the gene matches. The CDR3 DNA reads as TGTGCCAGTAGTATCGGGGACAGGGGGAATCAGCCCCAGCATTTT. It yields the protein CASSIGDRGNQPQHF. The whole variable domain, filled in from reference TRBV19 and TRBJ1-5, reads DGGITQSPKYLFRKEGQNVTLSCEQNLNHDAMYWYRQDPGQGLRLIYYSQIVNDFQKGDIAEGYSVSREKKESFPLTVTSAQKNPTAFYLCASSIGDRGNQPQHFGDGTRLSIL.

J is TRBJ1-2 and V is TRBV27, with D unresolved. V gave up 8 bases and J gave up 3 bases, with 13 bases separating them. CDR3 length equals 13 residues. CDR1 is MNHEY, CDR2 SMNVEV, per germline (reference sequence). The CDR3: CASSTLGYYGYTF. Here the CDR3 DNA reads TGTGCCAGCTCAACCCTAGGGTACTATGGCTACACCTTC.

The genes are TRBV30 and TRBJ1-3, with unresolved D. The germline gives CDR1 GTSNPN, CDR2 SVGIG (reference sequence). This CDR3 contains 14 residues. Trimming stripped 5 bases from V and 2 bases from J, with 13 bases between. CDR3 in amino acids: CAWDPEGTGNTIYF. The CDR3 nucleotides read TGTGCCTGGGACCCGGAAGGCACTGGAAACACCATATATTTT.

The genes are TRBV9 and TRBJ2-7; either TRBD1 or TRBD2 may supply D (5 bases each). This CDR3 is built from 13 residues. Trimming left V 3 bases short and J 5 bases short, with 12 bases between. The V gene's germline CDR1 is SGDLS and CDR2 YYNGEE. The CDR3 region has the DNA TGTGCCAGCAGCGCCGGGACGTCAGACGAGCAGTACTTC. It is translated as CASSAGTSDEQYF.

The rearrangement joins TRBV4-3 to TRBJ1-1, with D unclear. In germline, CDR1 is LGHNA, CDR2 YSLEER. The CDR3 extends over 16 amino acids. Trimming left V 0 bases short and J 0 bases short, with 11 bases between. For the CDR3, the DNA is TGCGCCAGCAGCCAAGAAACAAGGGCGCTGAACACTGAAGCTTTCTTT. This codes for CASSQETRALNTEAFF.

The chain recombines TRBV4-1 with TRBJ1-4; perhaps TRBD1 as D (6 bases). Trimming took 3 bases from V and 4 from J, leaving 12 bases between them. This CDR3 is built from 15 residues. Germline-derived CDR1 and CDR2 are MGHRA and YSYEKL. The CDR3 loop reads CASSQPGHNNEKLFF. The CDR3 nucleotides are TGCGCCAGCAGCCAGCCGGGACACAATAATGAAAAACTGTTTTTT.

This clone was picked up one time. J is TRBJ2-3 and V is TRBV7-3, with 10 bases that match TRBD2. Germline V lookup: CDR1 SGHTA, CDR2 FQGTGA. The CDR3 spans 13 residues. V gave up 5 bases and J gave up 7 bases; unmatched junction bases: 3. Here the CDR3 reads CASSSGGANTQYF. For the CDR3, the DNA is TGTGCCAGCAGCAGCGGGGGGGCGAATACGCAGTATTTT.

The J gene is TRBJ1-5, the V gene TRBV6-4; 7 nucleotides align to TRBD1. V trimming: 6 bases; J trimming: 6 bases; junction bases outside the gene matches: 11. The CDR3 extends over 15 amino acids. Germline V gene lookup returns CDR1 MRHNA and CDR2 SNTAGT. The CDR3 DNA is TGTGCCAGCAGAGAAGACAGGGAATTTCGTCAGCCCCAGCATTTT. Residues: CASREDREFRQPQHF.

V usage is TRBV27 and J usage is TRBJ2-7; TRBD2 aligns across 14 bases. Germline V gene data show CDR1 as MNHEY and CDR2 as SMNVEV (reference sequence). The CDR3 is 15 amino acids. The trim removed 5 bases at V and 5 bases at J, leaving 5 bases unmatched. The CDR3 DNA reads as TGTGCCAGCAGTCGACTAGCGGGAGGGCCCCACGAGCAGTACTTC. Its translation: CASSRLAGGPHEQYF.

The rearrangement links TRBV27 to TRBJ1-5; D unresolved. CDR1 and CDR2 from the germline V gene are MNHEY and SMNVEV (reference sequence). CDR3 size: 15 residues. V was trimmed by 4 bases and J by 3 bases, leaving 13 bases between them. The CDR3 DNA reads TGTGCCAGCAGTTCCGGAGATTTTCTCAATCAGCCCCAGCATTTT. Protein sequence: CASSSGDFLNQPQHF.

This clone appeared once. Other DNA sequences in this sample translate to the same CDR3. This rearrangement joins TRBV19 to TRBJ2-1; D might be TRBD2 (5 bases). This CDR3 spans 15 amino acids. Looked up from germline, CDR1 is LNHDA and CDR2 is SQIVND (reference sequence). V gave up 2 bases and J gave up 0 bases, with 8 bases separating them. This CDR3 reads CASSITGNSYNEQFF. As DNA, the CDR3 is TGTGCCAGTAGTATAACCGGGAACTCCTACAATGAGCAGTTCTTC.

This chain connects TRBV4-3 to TRBJ2-7; D ambiguous. This CDR3 is built from 15 residues. In germline, CDR1 is LGHNA, CDR2 YSLEER. Trimming shortened V by 0 bases and J by 0 bases, and 9 bases separated the two germline ends. The CDR3 region is CASSQEGRFSYEQYF. In nucleotides, the CDR3 is TGCGCCAGCAGCCAAGAGGGCCGTTTCTCCTACGAGCAGTACTTC.